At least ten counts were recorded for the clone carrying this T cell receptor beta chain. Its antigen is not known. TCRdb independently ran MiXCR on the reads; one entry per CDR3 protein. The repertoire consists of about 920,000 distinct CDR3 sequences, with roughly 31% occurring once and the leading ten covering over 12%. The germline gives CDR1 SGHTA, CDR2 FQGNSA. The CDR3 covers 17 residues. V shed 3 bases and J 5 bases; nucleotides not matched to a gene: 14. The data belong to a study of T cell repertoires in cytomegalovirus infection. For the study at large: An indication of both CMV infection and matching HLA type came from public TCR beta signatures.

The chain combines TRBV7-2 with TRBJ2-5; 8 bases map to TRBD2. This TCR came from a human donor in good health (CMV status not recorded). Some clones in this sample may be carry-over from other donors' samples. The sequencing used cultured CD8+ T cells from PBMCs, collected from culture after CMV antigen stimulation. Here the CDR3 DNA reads TGTGCCAGCAGCTTGGGCTTCAGCGGGGGTATTTTGGAGACCCAGTACTTC. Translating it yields CASSLGFSGGILETQYF.